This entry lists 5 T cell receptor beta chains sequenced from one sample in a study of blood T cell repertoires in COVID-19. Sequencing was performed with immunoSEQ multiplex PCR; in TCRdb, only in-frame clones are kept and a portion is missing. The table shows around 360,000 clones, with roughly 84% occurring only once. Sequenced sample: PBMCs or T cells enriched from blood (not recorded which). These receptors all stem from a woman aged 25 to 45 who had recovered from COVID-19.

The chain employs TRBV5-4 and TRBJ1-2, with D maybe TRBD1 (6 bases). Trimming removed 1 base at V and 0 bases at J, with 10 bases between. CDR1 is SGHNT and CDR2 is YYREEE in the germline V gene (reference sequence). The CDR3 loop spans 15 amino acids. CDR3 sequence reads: CASSLSAGANYGYTF. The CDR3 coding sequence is TGTGCCAGCAGCTTGTCGGCAGGGGCTAACTATGGCTACACCTTC.

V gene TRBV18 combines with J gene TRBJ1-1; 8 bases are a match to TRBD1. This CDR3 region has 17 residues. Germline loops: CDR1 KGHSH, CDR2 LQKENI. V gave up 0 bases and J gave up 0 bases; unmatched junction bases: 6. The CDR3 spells CASSPPDRGLLNTEAFF. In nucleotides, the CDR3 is TGTGCCAGCTCACCACCTGACAGGGGATTATTGAACACTGAAGCTTTCTTT. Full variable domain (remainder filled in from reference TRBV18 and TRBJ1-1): NAGVMQNPRHLVRRRGQEARLRCSPMKGHSHVYWYRQLPEEGLKFMVYLQKENIIDESGMPKERFSAEFPKEGPSILRIQQVVRGDSAAYFCASSPPDRGLLNTEAFFGQGTRLTVV.

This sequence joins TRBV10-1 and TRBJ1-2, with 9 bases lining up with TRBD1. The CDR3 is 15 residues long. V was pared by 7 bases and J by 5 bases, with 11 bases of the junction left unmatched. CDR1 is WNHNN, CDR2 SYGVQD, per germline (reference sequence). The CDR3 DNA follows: TGCGCCAGCACACACACCGGGACAGGGAAATATGGCTACACCTTC. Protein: CASTHTGTGKYGYTF.

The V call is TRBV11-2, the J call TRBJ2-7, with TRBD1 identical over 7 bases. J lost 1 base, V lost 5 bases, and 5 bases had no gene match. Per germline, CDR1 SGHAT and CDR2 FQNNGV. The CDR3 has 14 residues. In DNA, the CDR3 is TGTGCCAGCAGCCCGGACAGGAATTCCTACGAGCAGTACTTC. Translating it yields CASSPDRNSYEQYF.

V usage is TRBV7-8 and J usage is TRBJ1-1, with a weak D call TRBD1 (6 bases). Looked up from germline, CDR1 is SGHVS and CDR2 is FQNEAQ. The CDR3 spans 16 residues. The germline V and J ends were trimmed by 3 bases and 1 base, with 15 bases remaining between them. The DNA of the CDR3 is TGTGCCAGCAGCTTTGCGGACAGCAGACCGAACACTGAAGCTTTCTTT. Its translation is CASSFADSRPNTEAFF.